The clone carrying this T cell receptor (beta chain) was seen a few times. Its target is unknown. The data originate from a study of T cell clonality in common variable immunodeficiency. Findings of the study overall: Links between repertoire features and CVID complications were heterogeneity-limited. Reportedly, TCR beta sequences from common variable immunodeficiency showed fewer deletions and N-nucleotide insertions.

Both groups were predominantly of Caucasian heritage. Equal genomic DNA amounts from CVID and control samples were sequenced. Using immunoSEQ multiplex PCR, the repertoire was profiled, and TCRdb retains in-frame clones only, with some absent. The sample was found to contain about 40,000 clones, and every one recurs. The receptor's source is a person aged 18 to 70 in good health. The specimen sequenced was peripheral blood mononuclear cells.

The CDR3 DNA, read in part, is TGCGCCAACTCTCCGGGACAGGGGGCCCCCTACGAG. Translation: CANSPGQGAPYE. The full CDR3 protein is CANSPGQGAPYEQYF. This chain joins TRBV10-2 and TRBJ2-7; TRBD1 agrees at 12 bases. The read ends 3 residues shy of where the CDR3 ends; the end is completed using the germline J gene. Germline V gene sequence: CDR1 WSHSY, CDR2 SAAADI. The V segment lost 10 bases and the J segment 2 bases; nucleotides outside the gene matches: 9. The CDR3 length is 15 residues.